This T cell receptor (beta chain) was sequenced for a study of early stage breast cancer tumors (dated 2017 in TCRdb). Notes on the research overall: Of the roughly 15 invasive breast tumors, roughly 13 were found to be estrogen receptor-positive, progesterone receptor-positive and HER2-negative. Most of the 12 ER+/PR+/HER2- tumors were invasive ductal carcinomas, while the other four were invasive lobular carcinomas. A read coverage of roughly 10-fold per sample was achieved on average. Across all samples, 2,700,000 or so templates representing 1.2 million or so unique clonotypes were detected.

Each sample was amplified as two independent genomic DNA replicates: about 0.47 ug for blood and about 1.5 ug for tumor or normal breast. Following the manufacturer's instructions, the ImmunoSeq Intro kit was used to carry out TCRB sequencing on genomic DNA. The multiplex PCR ran for 31 cycles using proprietary primers and spike-in control sequences for absolute quantification. Single-end 150-bp reads were used to sequence an 87-bp fragment spanning the CDR3 plus the flanking V and J genes. Seven samples, each with two replicates, were multiplexed per lane of an Illumina MiSeq using version 3.0 chemistry. In the source study's methods: The vendor's proprietary pipeline handled the raw data processing, merging both replicates into a single result for each sample. To define clonotypes, the study grouped productive rearrangements that shared the V-gene family, CDR3 amino acid sequence and J-gene segment. To compute clonality, the normalized Shannon entropy (Pielou evenness) of TCRB abundances was subtracted from 1. To estimate T cell density, the total number of templates was divided by the input cell count, which was inferred from how much DNA went in. Total repertoire diversity and clonality were estimated with Recon using default parameters. A clonotype counted as tumor-enriched if its abundance in tumor exceeded 0.1% and was at least 32-fold higher than its abundance in normal breast. As stored in TCRdb, this immuneACCESS dataset retains in-frame rearrangements with V and J assigned. A fraction of the clones does not appear; measured against another copy, unresolved V genes explain less than half of the discrepancy, and the remainder lacks a known reason. That table supplies the V and J calls and clone size; D and trimming were determined from the DNA. The sample table lists about 5,400 clones, around 62% of them with a count of one. The ten largest make up less than 10% of the sample.

Taken from cysteine to phenylalanine, the CDR3 has 16 residues. Just the 48-base CDR3 DNA is kept, in frame starting at base 1. The V end gives up 3 bases and the J end 2 bases, leaving 8 bases in the junction not matched to a gene. The germline V gene gives CDR1 as SGDLS and CDR2 as YYNGEE. The full study reports these points: Analysis by tumor subtype was prevented by the small cohort size. Approximately 2.5-fold higher T cell density and higher clonality were observed in tumors than in adjacent normal breast tissue. Bulk genomic DNA sequencing of unsorted cells missed chain pairing and functional markers such as CD4, CD8 and FOXP3. Enriched TCRB sequences shared across patients were found to be mostly commonly generated sequences that were unlikely to play an important role in the tumor microenvironment. Repertoires from blood and normal breast were more alike than repertoires from blood and tumor, and in about 85% of the 16 patients, comparing each tissue with blood separated tumor from normal.

This clone occurred once. Its antigen target is currently unknown. No per-base quality is available; no much larger clone lies one base away. Dicing about 18-50 mg of tumor tissue typically produced more than 3 ug of DNA. The study profiled bulk TCR beta-chain repertoires in matched peripheral blood, tumor and adjacent normal breast tissue taken from approximately 15 patients with early-stage breast cancer. Once resection was done, tumor tissue identified by eye was cut out and put into prechilled RNAlater. Tumor tissue (roughly 20-50 mg) was diced and homogenized in RLTplus buffer with beta-mercaptoethanol and antifoaming agent using a TissueLyser II. Genomic DNA was extracted with the Qiagen AllPrep DNA/RNA Mini kit.

Sequences were obtained from breast tumor tissue. This clonotype originated in a person aged 55 to 70 with breast cancer. The chain joins TRBV9 to TRBJ2-3; TRBD2 agrees with 8 junctional bases. For the CDR3, the sequence is CASSAHSGKHTDTQYF. Read as DNA, the sequence is TGTGCCAGCAGCGCCCATAGCGGGAAGCACACAGATACGCAGTATTTT.